This T cell receptor beta chain was captured in a study of T cells in tuberculosis. Profiling relied on immunoSEQ multiplex PCR, and the TCRdb table lists in-frame clones only, not all of them. The sample records 30,000 to 35,000 clones, 93% being singletons. Time point indicated: new active TB diagnosis, blood taken before or within 7 days of starting treatment. Included patients were adults of at least 18, HIV-seronegative, South African. Tuberculosis was confirmed by positive sputum smear and/or M. tuberculosis culture. In germline, CDR1 is SEHNR, CDR2 FQNEAQ (reference sequence). V was shortened by 1 base and J by 5 bases, with 12 bases between the two germline ends. The CDR3 is 15 residues long.

This receptor was obtained from an adult with tuberculosis. This sample comprised PBMCs, obtained at tuberculosis diagnosis. This sequence joins TRBV7-9 and TRBJ2-1; the D is unclear. CDR3 sequence reads: CASSLETPGDNEQFF. In nucleotides, the CDR3 is TGTGCCAGCAGCTTAGAGACTCCGGGTGACAATGAGCAGTTCTTC.